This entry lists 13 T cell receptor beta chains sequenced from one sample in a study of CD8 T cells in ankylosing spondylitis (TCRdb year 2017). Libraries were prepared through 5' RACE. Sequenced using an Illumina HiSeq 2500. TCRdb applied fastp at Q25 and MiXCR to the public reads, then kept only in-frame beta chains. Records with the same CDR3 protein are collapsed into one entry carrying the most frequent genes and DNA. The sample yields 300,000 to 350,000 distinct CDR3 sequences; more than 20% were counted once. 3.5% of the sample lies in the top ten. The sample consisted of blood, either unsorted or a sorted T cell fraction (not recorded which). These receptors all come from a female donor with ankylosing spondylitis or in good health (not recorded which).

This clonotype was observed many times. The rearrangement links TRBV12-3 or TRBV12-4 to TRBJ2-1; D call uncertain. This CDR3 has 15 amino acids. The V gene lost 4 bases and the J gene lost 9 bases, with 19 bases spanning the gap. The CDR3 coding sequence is TGTGCCAGCAGTTCCGGCCGGACGTCCTTGGTTGAGCAGTTCTTC. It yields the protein CASSSGRTSLVEQFF.

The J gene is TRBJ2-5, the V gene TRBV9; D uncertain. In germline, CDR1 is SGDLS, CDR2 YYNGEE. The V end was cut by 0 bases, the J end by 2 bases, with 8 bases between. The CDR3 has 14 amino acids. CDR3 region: CASSVEGWQETQYF. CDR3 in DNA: TGTGCCAGCAGCGTAGAAGGTTGGCAAGAGACCCAGTACTTC.

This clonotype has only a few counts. CDR3 in amino acids: CATSSKRWSDTQYF. In nucleotides, the CDR3 is TGTGCCACCAGCAGTAAGCGTTGGTCAGATACGCAGTATTTT. The V and J genes are TRBV15 and TRBJ2-3; no clear D. The germline V gene encodes CDR1 LNHNV and CDR2 YYDKDF (reference sequence). The CDR3 has 14 residues. Trimming pared 3 bases from V and 4 bases from J, leaving 11 bases between.

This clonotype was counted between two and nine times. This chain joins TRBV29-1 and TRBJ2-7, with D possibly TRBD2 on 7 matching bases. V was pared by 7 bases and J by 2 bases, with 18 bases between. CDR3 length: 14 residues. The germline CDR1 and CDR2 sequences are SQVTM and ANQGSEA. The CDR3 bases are TGCAGCGCTCGAGGTGGGGGGGCTGCCTACGAGCAGTACTTC. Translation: CSARGGGAAYEQYF.

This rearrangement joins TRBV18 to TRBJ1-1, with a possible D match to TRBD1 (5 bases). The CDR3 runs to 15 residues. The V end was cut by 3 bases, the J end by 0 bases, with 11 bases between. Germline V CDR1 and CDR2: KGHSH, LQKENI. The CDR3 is CASSPSQVVNTEAFF. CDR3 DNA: TGTGCCAGCTCACCCTCACAGGTAGTGAACACTGAAGCTTTCTTT. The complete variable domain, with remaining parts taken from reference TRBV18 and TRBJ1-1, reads NAGVMQNPRHLVRRRGQEARLRCSPMKGHSHVYWYRQLPEEGLKFMVYLQKENIIDESGMPKERFSAEFPKEGPSILRIQQVVRGDSAAYFCASSPSQVVNTEAFFGQGTRLTVV.

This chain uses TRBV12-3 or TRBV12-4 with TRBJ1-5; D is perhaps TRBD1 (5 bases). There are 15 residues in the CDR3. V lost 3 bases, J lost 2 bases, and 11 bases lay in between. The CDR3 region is CASSLAGGGNQPQHF. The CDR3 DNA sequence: TGTGCCAGCAGTTTGGCGGGGGGTGGCAATCAGCCCCAGCATTTT.

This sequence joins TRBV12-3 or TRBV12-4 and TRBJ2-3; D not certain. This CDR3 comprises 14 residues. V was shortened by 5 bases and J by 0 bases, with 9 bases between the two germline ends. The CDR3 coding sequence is TGTGCCAGCAGTGGTGGGATAAGCACAGATACGCAGTATTTT. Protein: CASSGGISTDTQYF.

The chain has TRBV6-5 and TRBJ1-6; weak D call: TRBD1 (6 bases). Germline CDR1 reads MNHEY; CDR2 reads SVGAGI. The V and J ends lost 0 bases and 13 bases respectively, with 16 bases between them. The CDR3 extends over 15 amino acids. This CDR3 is CASSYSYRAWGPLHF. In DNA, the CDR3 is TGTGCCAGCAGTTACTCCTACAGGGCCTGGGGGCCCCTCCACTTT.

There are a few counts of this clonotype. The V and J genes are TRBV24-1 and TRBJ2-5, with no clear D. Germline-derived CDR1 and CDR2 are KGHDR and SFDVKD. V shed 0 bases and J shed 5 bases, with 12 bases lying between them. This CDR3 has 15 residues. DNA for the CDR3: TGTGCCACCAGTGATTTGCCGGGCAGAAGGGAGACCCAGTACTTC. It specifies CATSDLPGRRETQYF.

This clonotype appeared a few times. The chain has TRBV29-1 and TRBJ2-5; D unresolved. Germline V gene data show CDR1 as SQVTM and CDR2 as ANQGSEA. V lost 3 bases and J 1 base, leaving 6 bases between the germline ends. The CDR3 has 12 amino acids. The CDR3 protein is CSVDGSQETQYF. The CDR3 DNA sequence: TGCAGCGTTGATGGCAGCCAAGAGACCCAGTACTTC.

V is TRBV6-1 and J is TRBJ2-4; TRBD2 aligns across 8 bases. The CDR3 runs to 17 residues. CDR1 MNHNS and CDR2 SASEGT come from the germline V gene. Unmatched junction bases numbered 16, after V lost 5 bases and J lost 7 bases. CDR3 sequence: CASSQGYGTGGANIQYF. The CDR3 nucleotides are TGTGCCAGCAGTCAGGGGTACGGGACGGGAGGGGCGAACATTCAGTACTTC.

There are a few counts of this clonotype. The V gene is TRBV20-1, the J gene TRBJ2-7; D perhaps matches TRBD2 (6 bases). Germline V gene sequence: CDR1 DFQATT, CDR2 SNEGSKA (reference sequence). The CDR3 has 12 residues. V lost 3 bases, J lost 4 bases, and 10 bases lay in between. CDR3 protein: CSAREGSYEQYF. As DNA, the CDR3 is TGCAGTGCTAGGGAGGGCTCATACGAGCAGTACTTC.

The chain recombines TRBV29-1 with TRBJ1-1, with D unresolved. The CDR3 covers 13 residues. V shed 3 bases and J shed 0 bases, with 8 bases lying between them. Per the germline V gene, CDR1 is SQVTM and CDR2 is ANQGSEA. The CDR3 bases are TGCAGCGTTGATAACAGAATGAACACTGAAGCTTTCTTT. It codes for CSVDNRMNTEAFF. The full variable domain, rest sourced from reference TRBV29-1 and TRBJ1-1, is SAVISQKPSRDICQRGTSLTIQCQVDSQVTMMFWYRQQPGQSLTLIATANQGSEATYESGFVIDKFPISRPNLTFSTLTVSNMSPEDSSIYLCSVDNRMNTEAFFGQGTRLTVV.